This TCR beta chain came from a study of cytomegalovirus exposure and HLA in healthy donors. Per the germline V gene, CDR1 is SGHRS and CDR2 is YFSETQ. The length of the CDR3 is 14 residues. Trimming pared 1 base from V and 0 bases from J, leaving 7 bases between. Researchers ran the PCR with 60 Vbeta and 13 Jbeta primers. Libraries were prepared by immunoSEQ multiplex PCR; TCRdb keeps only in-frame clonotypes and omits some of them. The sample contains over 30,000 clones, roughly 64% of which appear only once. The chain couples TRBV5-1 to TRBJ1-1, with D perhaps TRBD1 (6 bases). The specimen sequenced was PBMCs. This clonotype was sampled from a man aged 40-49 years in good health and CMV-seropositive. The CDR3 sequence is CASSLTGLNTEAFF. The CDR3 nucleotides read TGCGCCAGCAGCTTGACAGGGTTGAACACTGAAGCTTTCTTT. Full variable domain (missing parts from reference TRBV5-1 and TRBJ1-1): KAGVTQTPRYLIKTRGQQVTLSCSPISGHRSVSWYQQTPGQGLQFLFEYFSETQRNKGNFPGRFSGRQFSNSRSEMNVSTLELGDSALYLCASSLTGLNTEAFFGQGTRLTVV.